Listed below are T cell receptor beta chains from one sample, sequenced in a study of beta chain features in type 1 diabetes. Repertoires were generated with immunoSEQ multiplex PCR, while TCRdb's copy carries only in-frame clones and drops some. The table has around 160,000 clones, roughly 9% seen once; the top ten hold under 0.75%. The source material was central memory CD4+ T cells from blood. These receptors originate from a woman aged 25 to 39 with type 1 diabetes. CDR3s include the opening cysteine and the closing phenylalanine or tryptophan. The D gene is left open where the match is weak. Where a row states a size, it is once, few, many or the class of an expanded clone; other rows omit it.

NA | TRBJ2-5 | NA | TRBV19 | TGTGCCAGTAGTAGTCCTGGGAGAAGCGGGCCTCGGCAAGAGACCCAGTACTTC | CASSSPGRSGPRQETQYF
few | TRBJ1-1 | NA | TRBV7-8 | TGTGCCAGCAGCTTATCCGGGGAGGGCACTGAAGCTTTCTTT | CASSLSGEGTEAFF
few | TRBJ2-1 | NA | TRBV21-1 | TGTGCCAGCAGCAATCGCCTTCCCGGGACTAGCGCTCACTCCTACAATGAGCAGTTCTTC | CASSNRLPGTSAHSYNEQFF
NA | TRBJ2-7 | TRBD2 | TRBV11-2 | TGTGCCAGCAGCTCCTGGACTAGCGGCTACGAGCAGTACTTC | CASSSWTSGYEQYF
few | TRBJ2-7 | TRBD1 | TRBV30 | TGTGCCTGGAGTGTAATAGGGACAGGGTCCCCCGAGCAGTACTTC | CAWSVIGTGSPEQYF
few | TRBJ2-1 | TRBD2 | TRBV4-2 | TGTGCCAGCAGCCAAGAGATAGCGGGAGTGGCTAACAATGAGCAGTTCTTC | CASSQEIAGVANNEQFF
NA | TRBJ2-3 | TRBD2 | TRBV10-3 | TGTGCCATCAGGGGCACTAGCGGGAGTGTGGCCACAGATACGCAGTATTTT | CAIRGTSGSVATDTQYF
NA | TRBJ2-3 | TRBD2 | TRBV29-1 | TGCAGCGTTGAAGCCCAACCGGGACTAGCGGGAGTCCCAGATACGCAGTATTTT | CSVEAQPGLAGVPDTQYF
NA | TRBJ1-2 | NA | TRBV10-3 | TGTGCCATCAGTGAGGACAGAGGATACTATGGCTACACCTTC | CAISEDRGYYGYTF
NA | TRBJ2-3 | TRBD2 | TRBV29-1 | TGCAGCGTTATGGCGGGAGACACAGATACGCAGTATTTT | CSVMAGDTDTQYF
few | TRBJ2-1 | NA | TRBV18 | TGTGCCAGCTCACCTAGTATCGGGAGAGCATACAATGAGCAGTTCTTC | CASSPSIGRAYNEQFF
NA | TRBJ1-2 | NA | TRBV30 | TGTGCCTGTCTAGGAGGGATCGGCGGCTACACCTTC | CACLGGIGGYTF
NA | TRBJ1-5 | TRBD1 | TRBV28 | TGTGCCAGCAGCCAAAGGACAGGGAGCAATCAGCCCCAGCATTTT | CASSQRTGSNQPQHF
NA | TRBJ2-5 | TRBD2 | TRBV28 | TGTGCCAGCAGTTCGCCGGGGGGGGTTCAAGAGACCCAGTACTTC | CASSSPGGVQETQYF
few | TRBJ2-2 | NA | TRBV30 | TGTGCCTGGAGTAGGAGGGGACGGAACACCGGGGAGCTGTTTTTT | CAWSRRGRNTGELFF
NA | TRBJ2-1 | NA | TRBV2 | TGTGCCAGCAGAAAGGAGGTGGACTCGTCCTACAATGAGCAGTTCTTC | CASRKEVDSSYNEQFF
many | TRBJ2-7 | TRBD2 | TRBV23-1 | TGCGCCAGCAGTCAAGTGCGGCTAGCGGGAAAGAATTCCTACGAGCAGTACTTC | CASSQVRLAGKNSYEQYF
few | TRBJ2-5 | NA | TRBV5-1 | TGCGCCAGCAGCTTGCAGGAGACCCAGTACTTC | CASSLQETQYF
NA | TRBJ1-5 | NA | TRBV29-1 | TGCAGCGTTGAGGCCACCGGGGAGAGCAATCAGCCCCAGCATTTT | CSVEATGESNQPQHF
NA | TRBJ2-1 | TRBD1 | TRBV7-9 | TGTGCCAGCAGCATGGGACAGGTTAGCGATGAGCAGTTCTTC | CASSMGQVSDEQFF
NA | TRBJ2-3 | TRBD2 | TRBV11-2 | TGTGCCAGCAGCTTAAGATGGACTAGCGGCACAGATACGCAGTATTTT | CASSLRWTSGTDTQYF
NA | TRBJ2-7 | NA | TRBV6-1 | TGTGCCAGCAGTGAACGGGGTTCCTACGAGCAGTACTTC | CASSERGSYEQYF
many | TRBJ2-1 | NA | TRBV30 | TGTGCCTGGAGTGTACAATCCCTGATGCAGTTCTTC | CAWSVQSLMQFF
NA | TRBJ2-7 | NA | TRBV19 | TGTGCCAGTAGTCCGACAGGCTCCAAGGACTACGAGCAGTACTTC | CASSPTGSKDYEQYF
few | TRBJ1-1 | NA | TRBV29-1 | TGCAGCGCCGCCTGGACAGCTAACACTGAAGCTTTCTTT | CSAAWTANTEAFF
few | TRBJ2-7 | NA | TRBV10-2 | TGCGCCAGCAGCGCAGCGGGTGACTCCTACGAGCAGTACTTC | CASSAAGDSYEQYF
NA | TRBJ2-1 | NA | TRBV7-2 | TGCGCCAGCAGCCAGGGCGCAGGGAAGTACAATGAGCAGTTCTTC | CASSQGAGKYNEQFF
few | TRBJ1-1 | NA | TRBV5-1 | TGCGCCAGCAGCCCCCACGGGACACCTCGGAACACTGAAGCTTTCTTT | CASSPHGTPRNTEAFF
once | TRBJ1-4 | NA | TRBV5-1 | TGCGCCAGCAGCTTCTGGGAGTTTAATGAAAAACTGTTTTTT | CASSFWEFNEKLFF
NA | TRBJ2-1 | NA | TRBV6-1 | TGTGCCAGCAGTCTAAGCCACTCCAACAATGAGCAGTTCTTC | CASSLSHSNNEQFF
few | TRBJ2-1 | NA | TRBV11-2 | TGTGCCAGCAGCCCCCGAGGAGCTTCCGTAAACAATGAGCAGTTCTTC | CASSPRGASVNNEQFF
NA | TRBJ2-3 | NA | TRBV5-1 | TGCGCCAGCAGCTTGGCTTACTCCCGATATACAGATACGCAGTATTTT | CASSLAYSRYTDTQYF
few | TRBJ2-7 | TRBD1 | TRBV7-9 | TGTGCCAGCAGCGGACAGGGGGCCTACGAGCAGTACTTC | CASSGQGAYEQYF
few | TRBJ1-5 | NA | TRBV6-5 | TGTGCCAGCAGTTACTCTTACAGGGACGACCGGCCCCAGCATTTT | CASSYSYRDDRPQHF
NA | TRBJ2-4 | TRBD2 | TRBV10-3 | TGTGCCATCAGTGAGCCTAGCGGGGTCGCAAACATTCAGTACTTC | CAISEPSGVANIQYF
few | TRBJ2-5 | TRBD1 | TRBV4-2 | TGTGCCAGCAGCCGAACTTCGGACAGGGTAGAGACCCAGTACTTC | CASSRTSDRVETQYF
NA | TRBJ2-3 | NA | TRBV18 | TGTGCCAGCTCAACCACAAACACAGATACGCAGTATTTT | CASSTTNTDTQYF
few | TRBJ1-1 | TRBD1 | TRBV5-1 | TGCGCCAGCAGAATAGGGGGCGGGTACACTGAAGCTTTCTTT | CASRIGGGYTEAFF
few | TRBJ1-1 | TRBD1 | TRBV30 | TGTGCCTGGAGATCCGGACAGGGGGCCAATGAAGCTTTCTTT | CAWRSGQGANEAFF
few | TRBJ2-6 | NA | TRBV19 | TGTGCCAGTACCGATGGACAGAATCTGGGGTGGGCCAACGTCCTGACTTTC | CASTDGQNLGWANVLTF
NA | TRBJ2-5 | NA | TRBV15 | TGTGCCACCAGCAGAGGGGCCGGGGAGGAGACCCAGTACTTC | CATSRGAGEETQYF